This record looks at one T cell receptor (beta chain) sequence and its context. This specimen comes from a study of cytomegalovirus exposure and HLA in healthy donors. 13 Jbeta primers and 60 Vbeta primers were used for the PCR. The assay was immunoSEQ multiplex PCR, and TCRdb's table has in-frame clones only and misses some. In all, the sample yields some 130,000 clones. Germline V gives CDR1 KGHSH, CDR2 LQKENI. This CDR3 has 16 amino acids. V dropped 2 bases and J dropped 5; count of bases not matched to a gene: 11. This chain links TRBV18 with TRBJ2-5, with 7 bases matching TRBD1. This TCR came from a man aged 18 to 30 in good health and CMV-seronegative. The sample taken for sequencing was PBMCs. The CDR3 here is CASSPINRGPMETQYF. The CDR3 DNA reads TGTGCCAGCTCACCAATAAACAGGGGCCCCATGGAGACCCAGTACTTC. Using reference TRBV18 and TRBJ2-5 for the parts outside the CDR3, the full variable domain is NAGVMQNPRHLVRRRGQEARLRCSPMKGHSHVYWYRQLPEEGLKFMVYLQKENIIDESGMPKERFSAEFPKEGPSILRIQQVVRGDSAAYFCASSPINRGPMETQYFGPGTRLLVL.